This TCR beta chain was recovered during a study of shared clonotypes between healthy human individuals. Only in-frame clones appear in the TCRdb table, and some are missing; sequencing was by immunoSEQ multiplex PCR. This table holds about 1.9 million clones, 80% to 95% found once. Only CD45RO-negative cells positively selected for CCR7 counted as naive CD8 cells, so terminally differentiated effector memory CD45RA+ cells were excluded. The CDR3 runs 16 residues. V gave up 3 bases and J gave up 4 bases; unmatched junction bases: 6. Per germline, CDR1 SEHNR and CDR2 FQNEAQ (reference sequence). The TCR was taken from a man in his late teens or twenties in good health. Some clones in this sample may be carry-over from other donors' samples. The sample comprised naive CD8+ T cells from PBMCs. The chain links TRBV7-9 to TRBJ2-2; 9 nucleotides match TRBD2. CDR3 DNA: TGTGCCAGCAGCTTCCCTAGCGGGGCGGCCACCGGGGAGCTGTTTTTT. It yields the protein CASSFPSGAATGELFF.